Below are 8 T cell receptor beta chains sequenced from a single sample in a study of B cell selection in AIRE deficiency. Conventional CD4 T cells were sorted as CD4+CD127+ cells. The table came from immunoSEQ multiplex PCR; TCRdb's copy has only in-frame clones and leaves some out. The sample carries more than 25,000 clones, about 95% recorded once. The sequencing sample was made of CD4+CD127+ conventional T cells sorted from PBMCs. The receptors come from a human donor in good health.

V gene TRBV19 combines with J gene TRBJ2-7; 7 bases align to TRBD1. The germline gives CDR1 LNHDA, CDR2 SQIVND (reference sequence). The CDR3 spans 14 residues. Losses at the gene ends were 3 bases for V and 2 bases for J; bases not matched to a gene: 4. CDR3 amino acids: CASSIRDRPYEQYF. CDR3 in DNA: TGTGCCAGTAGTATTCGGGACAGACCCTACGAGCAGTACTTC.

The V and J genes are TRBV7-2 and TRBJ2-7; 7 bases agree with TRBD2. This CDR3 has 15 residues. V lost 5 bases and J lost 2; bases outside the gene matches: 9. Germline values: CDR1 SGHTA, CDR2 FQGNSA. The CDR3 spells CASSLSGALTYEQYF. CDR3 DNA: TGTGCCAGCAGCCTCAGCGGGGCCCTAACCTACGAGCAGTACTTC.

This chain connects TRBV5-1 to TRBJ2-7; 7 nucleotides align to TRBD2. V gave up 3 bases and J gave up 6 bases; unmatched junction bases: 3. Germline V CDR1 and CDR2: SGHRS, YFSETQ. This CDR3 region has 12 residues. CDR3 protein: CASSWDYSEQYF. As DNA, the CDR3 is TGCGCCAGCAGCTGGGACTATTCCGAGCAGTACTTC.

The chain carries TRBV5-4 and TRBJ2-3, with TRBD2 identical over 7 bases. The CDR3 covers 15 residues. Per the germline V gene, CDR1 is SGHNT and CDR2 is YYREEE (reference sequence). J was trimmed by 4 bases and V by 2 bases; bases with no gene match: 7. CDR3 bases: TGTGCCAGCAGCTTTCGGTCTAGCGGCGCAGATACGCAGTATTTT. Amino acids: CASSFRSSGADTQYF.

DNA of the CDR3: TGTGCCAGCAGTGTTAGGACAGGCAATCAGCCCCAGCATTTT. As protein: CASSVRTGNQPQHF. The rearrangement joins TRBV6-1 to TRBJ1-5; possible D gene TRBD1, 6 bases. The germline V gene has CDR1 MNHNS and CDR2 SASEGT. Between the trimmed V and J ends, which lost 4 bases and 2 bases, there was a span of 9 bases. The CDR3 has 14 amino acids.

V and J are TRBV2 and TRBJ1-3; 7 nucleotides match TRBD1. Per germline, CDR1 SNHLY and CDR2 FYNNEI. Trimming removed 7 bases from V and 0 bases from J; junction bases left unmatched: 3. The CDR3 runs 14 residues. The CDR3: CASTTGNSGNTIYF. Here the CDR3 DNA reads TGTGCCAGCACGACAGGGAACTCTGGAAACACCATATATTTT.

V and J are TRBV5-1 and TRBJ2-3; D might be TRBD1 or TRBD2, each matching 7 bases. Trimming took off 4 bases at V and 5 bases at J, with 17 bases between the two ends. The V gene's germline CDR1 is SGHRS and CDR2 YFSETQ. The CDR3 runs to 15 residues. The CDR3 DNA is TGCGCCAGCAGCCTCCAGGGGGGGGCTGGAGATACGCAGTATTTT. Translating gives CASSLQGGAGDTQYF.

The chain recombines TRBV30 with TRBJ1-2, with 9 bases lining up with TRBD1. The CDR3 has 15 amino acids. The V gene's germline CDR1 is GTSNPN and CDR2 SVGIG (reference sequence). Trimming removed 3 bases from V and 4 bases from J; junction bases left unmatched: 9. The CDR3 DNA reads TGTGCCTGGAGCCCGGAACTGACAGGGGGCTATGGCTACACCTTC. Amino acid sequence: CAWSPELTGGYGYTF.